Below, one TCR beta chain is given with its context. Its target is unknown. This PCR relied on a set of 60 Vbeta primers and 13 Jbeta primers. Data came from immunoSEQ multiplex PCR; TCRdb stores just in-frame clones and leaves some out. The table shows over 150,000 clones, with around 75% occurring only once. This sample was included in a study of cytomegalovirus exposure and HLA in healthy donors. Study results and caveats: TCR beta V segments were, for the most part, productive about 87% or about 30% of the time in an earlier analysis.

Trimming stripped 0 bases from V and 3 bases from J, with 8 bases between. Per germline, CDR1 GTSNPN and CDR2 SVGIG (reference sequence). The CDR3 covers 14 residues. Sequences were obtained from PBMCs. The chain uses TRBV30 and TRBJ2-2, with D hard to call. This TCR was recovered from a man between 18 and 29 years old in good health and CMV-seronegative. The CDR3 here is CAWSVGHYTGELFF. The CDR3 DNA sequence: TGTGCCTGGAGTGTGGGCCACTACACCGGGGAGCTGTTTTTT.